This TCR beta chain stems from a study of T cell repertoires in aging, cancer and after chemotherapy. Study results and limitations: Healthy donors lost TCR diversity with age mainly through richness, cancer patients through richness and evenness. Untreated cancer patients had significantly lower blood TCR diversity than age-matched healthy donors. These repertoire data do not allow conclusions about immunological memory after chemotherapy.

This clonotype was counted between two and nine times. Its antigen is undetermined. There are 16 residues in the CDR3. In germline, CDR1 is DFQATT, CDR2 SNEGSKA (reference sequence). V trimming: 4 bases; J trimming: 5 bases; junction bases outside the gene matches: 12. Rearranged V-D-J TRB sequences were amplified with a mixed TRB-A/B primer pool. Each CDR3 protein gets one entry after TCRdb re-called the multiplex PCR reads with MiXCR. The sample gives about 13,000 distinct CDR3 sequences, approximately 28% of which show up once; roughly 8.8% is in the top ten. TCR beta rearrangements were amplified from peripheral blood genomic DNA.

The source of this sequence is a human donor with a blood cancer. The gene calls are TRBV20-1 and TRBJ2-3, with 10 bases matching TRBD1. Material for sequencing was blood. The CDR3 bases are TGCAGTGCTACAGACCGGGACAGGGGAGGGGGAGATACGCAGTATTTT. Translation gives CSATDRDRGGGDTQYF.